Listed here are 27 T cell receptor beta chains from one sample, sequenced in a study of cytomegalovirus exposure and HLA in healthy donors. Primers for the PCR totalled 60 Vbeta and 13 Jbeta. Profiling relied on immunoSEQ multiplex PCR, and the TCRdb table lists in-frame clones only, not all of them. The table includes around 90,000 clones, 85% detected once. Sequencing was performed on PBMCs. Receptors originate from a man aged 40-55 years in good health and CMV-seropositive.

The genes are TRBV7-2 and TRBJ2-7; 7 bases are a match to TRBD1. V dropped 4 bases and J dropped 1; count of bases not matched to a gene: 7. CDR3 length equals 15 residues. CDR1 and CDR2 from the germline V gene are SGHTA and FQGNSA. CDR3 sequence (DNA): TGTGCCAGCAGCTATGACAGGGCAGGGTCCTACGAGCAGTACTTC. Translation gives CASSYDRAGSYEQYF.

The CDR3 here is CSVEVGQGANIQYF. The CDR3 DNA sequence: TGCAGCGTTGAAGTAGGGCAGGGGGCAAACATTCAGTACTTC. The chain links TRBV29-1 to TRBJ2-4, with 8 bases fitting TRBD1. Germline V gene lookup returns CDR1 SQVTM and CDR2 ANQGSEA. CDR3 length: 14 residues. J gave up 6 bases and V 1 base, and 5 bases lay outside the gene matches.

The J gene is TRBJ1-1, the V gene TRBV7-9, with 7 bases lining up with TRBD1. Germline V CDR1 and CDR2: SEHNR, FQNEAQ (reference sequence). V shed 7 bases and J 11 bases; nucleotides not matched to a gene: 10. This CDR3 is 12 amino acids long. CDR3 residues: CASTRQGPYAFF. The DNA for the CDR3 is TGTGCCAGCACAAGACAGGGCCCATATGCTTTCTTT. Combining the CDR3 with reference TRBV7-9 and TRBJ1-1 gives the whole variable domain DTGVSQNPRHKITKRGQNVTFRCDPISEHNRLYWYRQTLGQGPEFLTYFQNEAQLEKSRLLSDRFSAERPKGSFSTLEIQRTEQGDSAMYLCASTRQGPYAFFGQGTRLTVV.

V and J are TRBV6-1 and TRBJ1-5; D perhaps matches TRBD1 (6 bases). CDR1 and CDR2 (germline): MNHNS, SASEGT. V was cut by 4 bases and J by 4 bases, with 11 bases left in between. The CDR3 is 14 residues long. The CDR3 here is CASSVAGVNQPQHF. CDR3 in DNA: TGTGCCAGCAGTGTTGCAGGGGTGAATCAGCCCCAGCATTTT.

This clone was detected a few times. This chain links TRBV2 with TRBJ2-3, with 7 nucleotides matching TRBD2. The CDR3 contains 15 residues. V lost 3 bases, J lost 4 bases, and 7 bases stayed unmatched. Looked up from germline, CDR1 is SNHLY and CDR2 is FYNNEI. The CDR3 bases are TGTGCCAGCAGTGAGTACAAGGCGGGAGCAGATACGCAGTATTTT. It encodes CASSEYKAGADTQYF.

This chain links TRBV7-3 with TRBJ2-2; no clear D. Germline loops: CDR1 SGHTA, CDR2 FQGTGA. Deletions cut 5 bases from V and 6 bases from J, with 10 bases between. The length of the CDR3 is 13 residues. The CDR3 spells CASSLYEAGELFF. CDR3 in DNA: TGTGCCAGCAGCCTATATGAGGCCGGGGAGCTGTTTTTT.

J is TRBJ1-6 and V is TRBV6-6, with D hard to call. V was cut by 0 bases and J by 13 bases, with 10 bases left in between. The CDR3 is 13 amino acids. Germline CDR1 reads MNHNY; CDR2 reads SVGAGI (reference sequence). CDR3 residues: CASSYSTEDPLHF. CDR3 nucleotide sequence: TGTGCCAGCAGTTACTCGACGGAGGATCCCCTCCACTTT.

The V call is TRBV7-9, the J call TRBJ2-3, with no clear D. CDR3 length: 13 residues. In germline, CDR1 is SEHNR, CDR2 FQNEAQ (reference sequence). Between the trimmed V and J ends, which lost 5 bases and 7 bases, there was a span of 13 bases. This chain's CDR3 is CASSPPSTNTQYF. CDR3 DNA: TGTGCCAGCAGCCCACCTTCTACTAATACGCAGTATTTT.

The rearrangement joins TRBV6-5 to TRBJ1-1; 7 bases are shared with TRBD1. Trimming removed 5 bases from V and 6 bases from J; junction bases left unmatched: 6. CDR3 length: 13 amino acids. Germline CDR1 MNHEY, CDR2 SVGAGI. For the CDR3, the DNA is TGTGCCAGCAGTACACCTGACAGGGCTGAAGCTTTCTTT. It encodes CASSTPDRAEAFF.

The CDR3 is CASSSISGQSNQPQHF. The CDR3 region has the DNA TGTGCCAGCAGTTCGATCTCGGGTCAGAGCAATCAGCCCCAGCATTTT. The V and J genes are TRBV6-6 and TRBJ1-5; D gene uncertain. The CDR3 runs 16 residues. Germline assignment: CDR1 MNHNY and CDR2 SVGAGI (reference sequence). The V end was cut by 4 bases, the J end by 1 base, with 14 bases between.

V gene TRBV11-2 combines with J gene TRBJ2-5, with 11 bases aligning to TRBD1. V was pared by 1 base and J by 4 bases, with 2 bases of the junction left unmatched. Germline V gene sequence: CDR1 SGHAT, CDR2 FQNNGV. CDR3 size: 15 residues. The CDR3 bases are TGTGCCAGCAGCTTAGCCGGGACAGGGGGAGAGACCCAGTACTTC. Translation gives CASSLAGTGGETQYF. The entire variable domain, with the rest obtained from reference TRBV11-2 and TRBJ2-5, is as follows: EAGVAQSPRYKIIEKRQSVAFWCNPISGHATLYWYQQILGQGPKLLIQFQNNGVVDDSQLPKDRFSAERLKGVDSTLKIQPAKLEDSAVYLCASSLAGTGGETQYFGPGTRLLVL.

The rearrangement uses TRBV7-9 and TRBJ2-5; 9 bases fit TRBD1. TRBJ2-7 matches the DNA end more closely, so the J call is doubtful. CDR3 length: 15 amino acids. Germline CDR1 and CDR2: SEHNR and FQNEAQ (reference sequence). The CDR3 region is CASSLRRDREDEQYF. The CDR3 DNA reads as TGTGCCAGCAGCTTACGACGGGACAGGGAAGACGAGCAGTACTTC.

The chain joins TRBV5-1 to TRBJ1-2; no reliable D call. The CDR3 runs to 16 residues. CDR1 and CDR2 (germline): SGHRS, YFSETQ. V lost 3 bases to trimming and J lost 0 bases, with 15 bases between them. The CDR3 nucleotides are TGCGCCAGCAGCTATGCCCCCCCGGGAACTAACTATGGCTACACCTTC. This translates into CASSYAPPGTNYGYTF.

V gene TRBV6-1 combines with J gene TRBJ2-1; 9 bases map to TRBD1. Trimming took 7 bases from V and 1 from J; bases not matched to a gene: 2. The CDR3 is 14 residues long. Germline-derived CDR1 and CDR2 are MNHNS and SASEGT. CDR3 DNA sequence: TGTGCCAGCAAGGGACAGGGTTCCTACAATGAGCAGTTCTTC. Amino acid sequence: CASKGQGSYNEQFF.

The CDR3, as DNA: TGTGCCAGCAGTGGGCCCAACGAGCAGTACTTC. Protein product: CASSGPNEQYF. V usage is TRBV27 and J usage is TRBJ2-7; D is unclear. With 5 bases removed from V and 5 bases from J, the gap between germline ends came to 7 bases. Germline loops: CDR1 MNHEY, CDR2 SMNVEV (reference sequence). The CDR3 covers 11 residues.

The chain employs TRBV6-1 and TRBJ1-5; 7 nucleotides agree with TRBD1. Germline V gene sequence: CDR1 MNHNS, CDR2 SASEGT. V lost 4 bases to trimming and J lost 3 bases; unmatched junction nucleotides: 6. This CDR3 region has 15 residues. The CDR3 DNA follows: TGTGCCAGCAGTGGGCCAGGACAGGTCAATCAGCCCCAGCATTTT. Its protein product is CASSGPGQVNQPQHF.

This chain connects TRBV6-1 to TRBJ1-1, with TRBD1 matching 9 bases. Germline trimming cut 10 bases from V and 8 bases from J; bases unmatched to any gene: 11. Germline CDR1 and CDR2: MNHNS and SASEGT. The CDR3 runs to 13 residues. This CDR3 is CATRTGGKAEAFF. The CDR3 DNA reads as TGTGCCACGAGAACAGGGGGCAAAGCGGAAGCTTTCTTT.

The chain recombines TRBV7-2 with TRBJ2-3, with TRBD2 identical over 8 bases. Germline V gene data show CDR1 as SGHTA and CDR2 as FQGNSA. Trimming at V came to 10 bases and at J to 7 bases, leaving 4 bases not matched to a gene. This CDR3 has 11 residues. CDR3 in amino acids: CATREGNTQYF. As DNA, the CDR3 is TGTGCCACTCGGGAGGGAAATACGCAGTATTTT.

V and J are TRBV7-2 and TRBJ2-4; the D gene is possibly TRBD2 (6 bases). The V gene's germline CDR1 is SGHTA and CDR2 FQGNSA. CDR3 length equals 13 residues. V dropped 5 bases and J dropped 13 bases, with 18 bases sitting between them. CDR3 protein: CASSTRLGGNQYF. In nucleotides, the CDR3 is TGTGCCAGCAGCACCCGACTAGGAGGGAACCAGTACTTC.

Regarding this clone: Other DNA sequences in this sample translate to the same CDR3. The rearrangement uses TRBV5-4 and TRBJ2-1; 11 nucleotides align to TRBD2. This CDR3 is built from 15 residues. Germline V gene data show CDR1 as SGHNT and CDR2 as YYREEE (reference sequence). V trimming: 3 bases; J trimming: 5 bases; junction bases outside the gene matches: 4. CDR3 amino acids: CASSSGLAVNNEQFF. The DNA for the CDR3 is TGTGCCAGCAGCTCGGGACTAGCGGTTAACAATGAGCAGTTCTTC.

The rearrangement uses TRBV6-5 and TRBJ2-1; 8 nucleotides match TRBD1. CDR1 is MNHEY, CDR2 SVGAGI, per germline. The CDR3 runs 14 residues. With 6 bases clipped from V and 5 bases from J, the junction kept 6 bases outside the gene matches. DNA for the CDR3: TGTGCCAGCAGGACAGGGGCCTTGGACAATGAGCAGTTCTTC. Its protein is CASRTGALDNEQFF.

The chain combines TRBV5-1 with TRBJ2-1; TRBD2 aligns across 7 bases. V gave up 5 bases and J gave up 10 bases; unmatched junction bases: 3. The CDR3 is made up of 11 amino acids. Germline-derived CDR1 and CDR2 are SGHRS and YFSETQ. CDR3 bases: TGCGCCAGCAGGGAGGGAGGGGAGCAGTTCTTC. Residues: CASREGGEQFF.

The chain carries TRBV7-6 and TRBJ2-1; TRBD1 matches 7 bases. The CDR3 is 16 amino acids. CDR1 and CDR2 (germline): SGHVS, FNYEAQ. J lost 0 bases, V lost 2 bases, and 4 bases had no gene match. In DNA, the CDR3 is TGTGCCAGCAGCTTAAATACAGGGGACTCCTACAATGAGCAGTTCTTC. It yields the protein CASSLNTGDSYNEQFF.

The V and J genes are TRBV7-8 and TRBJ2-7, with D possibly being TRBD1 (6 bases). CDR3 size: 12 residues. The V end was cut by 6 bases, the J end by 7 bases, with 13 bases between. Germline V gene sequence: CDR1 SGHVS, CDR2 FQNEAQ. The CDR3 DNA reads TGTGCCAGCAGGATGGGGGCTGGAGAGCAGTACTTC. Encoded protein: CASRMGAGEQYF.

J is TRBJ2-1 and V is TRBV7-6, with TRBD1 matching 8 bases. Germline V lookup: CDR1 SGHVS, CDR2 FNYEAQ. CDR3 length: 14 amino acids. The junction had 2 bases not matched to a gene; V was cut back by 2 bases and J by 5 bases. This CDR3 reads CASSLQGADNEQFF. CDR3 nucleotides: TGTGCCAGCAGCTTACAGGGGGCTGACAATGAGCAGTTCTTC. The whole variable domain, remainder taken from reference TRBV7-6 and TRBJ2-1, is GAGVSQSPRYKVTKRGQDVALRCDPISGHVSLYWYRQALGQGPEFLTYFNYEAQQDKSGLPNDRFSAERPEGSISTLTIQRTEQRDSAMYRCASSLQGADNEQFFGPGTRLTVL.

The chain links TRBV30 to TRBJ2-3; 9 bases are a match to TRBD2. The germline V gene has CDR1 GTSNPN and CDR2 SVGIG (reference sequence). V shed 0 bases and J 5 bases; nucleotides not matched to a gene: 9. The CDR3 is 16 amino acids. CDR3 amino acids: CAWSVPAGGQVDTQYF. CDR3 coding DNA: TGTGCCTGGAGTGTACCTGCGGGGGGGCAGGTAGATACGCAGTATTTT.

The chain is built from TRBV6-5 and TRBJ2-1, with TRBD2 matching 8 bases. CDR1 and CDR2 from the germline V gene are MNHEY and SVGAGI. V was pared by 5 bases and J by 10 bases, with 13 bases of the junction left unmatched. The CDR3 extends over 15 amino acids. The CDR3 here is CASSTPGLGVREQFF. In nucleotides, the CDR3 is TGTGCCAGCAGTACCCCGGGACTAGGGGTTCGGGAGCAGTTCTTC.